This T cell receptor (beta chain) emerged from a study of technical replicates of blood from several donors. Notes on this clone: This CDR3 is also generated by other DNA sequences in the sample.

Here immunoSEQ multiplex PCR was the method, and the copy in TCRdb shows in-frame clones only, minus some. The sample contains 70,000 to 85,000 clones, roughly 92% of which appear only once. The V end lost 2 bases, the J end lost 0 bases, and 10 bases lay between the germline ends. The CDR3 totals 14 residues. Germline V gene lookup returns CDR1 GTSNPN and CDR2 SVGIG (reference sequence). This TCR derives from a human donor in good health. The chain joins TRBV30 to TRBJ1-2; D is unclear. The sequencing sample was made of T cells isolated from PBMCs. In nucleotides, the CDR3 is TGTGCCTGGAGTCGGGGTGAATCTAACTATGGCTACACCTTC. The encoded protein is CAWSRGESNYGYTF. Full variable domain (remainder filled in from reference TRBV30 and TRBJ1-2): SQTIHQWPATLVQPVGSPLSLECTVEGTSNPNLYWYRQAAGRGLQLLFYSVGIGQISSEVPQNLSASRPQDRQFILSSKKLLLSDSGFYLCAWSRGESNYGYTFGSGTRLTVV.